This T cell receptor (beta chain) was profiled in a study of blood T cell repertoires in COVID-19. Across the study: Sources were T cells, B-cell-depleted T cells, or PBMCs; the material itself was cDNA or gDNA.

The germline gives CDR1 LGHNA, CDR2 YNFKEQ. The CDR3 loop spans 14 amino acids. As handled by the study authors: Amplified reference gene primers provided the basis for estimating nucleated cell counts. The assay was immunoSEQ multiplex PCR, and TCRdb's table has in-frame clones only and misses some. The V and J calls and clone size are taken from that table; D and trimming were inferred from the DNA. The sample contains more than 45,000 clones, about nine tenths of which appear only once. Points on this clone: One end of the junction is discordant with germline, which a read error may explain.

The chain carries TRBV4-2 and TRBJ2-7; D call uncertain. The sample taken for sequencing was peripheral blood. The clonotype was recovered from a man aged 60-69 years with active or convalescent COVID-19. The CDR3 nucleotides are TGTGCCAGCAGCAAAGACCACAATACCTACGAGCAGTACTTC. It specifies CASSKDHNTYEQYF.